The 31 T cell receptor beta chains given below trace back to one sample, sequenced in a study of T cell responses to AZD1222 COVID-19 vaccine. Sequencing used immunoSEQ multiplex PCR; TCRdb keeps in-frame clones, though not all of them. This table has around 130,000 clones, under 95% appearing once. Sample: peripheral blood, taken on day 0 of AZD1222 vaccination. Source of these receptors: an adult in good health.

The CDR3 protein is CATSAGMANTGELFF. The CDR3 DNA reads TGTGCCACCAGTGCGGGCATGGCGAACACCGGGGAGCTGTTTTTT. V usage is TRBV24-1 and J usage is TRBJ2-2; D unclear. CDR1 is KGHDR, CDR2 SFDVKD, per germline. This CDR3 region has 15 residues. The V end was cut by 5 bases, the J end by 0 bases, with 9 bases between.

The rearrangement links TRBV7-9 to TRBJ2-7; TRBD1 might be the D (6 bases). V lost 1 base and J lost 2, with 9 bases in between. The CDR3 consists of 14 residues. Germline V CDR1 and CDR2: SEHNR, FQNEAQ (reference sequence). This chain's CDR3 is CASSLDWDTYEQYF. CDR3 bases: TGTGCCAGCAGCTTAGACTGGGACACCTACGAGCAGTACTTC.

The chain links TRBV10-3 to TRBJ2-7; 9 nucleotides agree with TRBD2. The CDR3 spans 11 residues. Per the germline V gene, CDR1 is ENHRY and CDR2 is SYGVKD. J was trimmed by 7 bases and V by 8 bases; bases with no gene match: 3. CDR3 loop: CAISLAGEQYF. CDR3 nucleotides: TGTGCCATCTCCCTAGCGGGGGAGCAGTACTTC.

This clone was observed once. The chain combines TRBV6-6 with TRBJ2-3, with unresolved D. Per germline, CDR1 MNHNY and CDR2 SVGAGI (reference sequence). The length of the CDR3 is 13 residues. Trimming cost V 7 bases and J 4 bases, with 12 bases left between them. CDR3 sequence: CASTRIAPDTQYF. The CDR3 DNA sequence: TGTGCCAGCACAAGAATCGCCCCAGATACGCAGTATTTT.

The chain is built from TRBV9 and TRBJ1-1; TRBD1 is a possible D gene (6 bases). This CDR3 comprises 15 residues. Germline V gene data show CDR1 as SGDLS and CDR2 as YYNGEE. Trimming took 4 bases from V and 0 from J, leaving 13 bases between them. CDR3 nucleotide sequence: TGTGCCAGCAGCCCCATGGGACATATGAACACTGAAGCTTTCTTT. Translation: CASSPMGHMNTEAFF.

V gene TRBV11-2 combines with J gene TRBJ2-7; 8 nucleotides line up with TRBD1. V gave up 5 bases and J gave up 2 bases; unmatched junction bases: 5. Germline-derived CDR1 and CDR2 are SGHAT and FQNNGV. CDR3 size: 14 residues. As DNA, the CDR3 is TGTGCCAGCAGCCTAGGACAGGGAACCTACGAGCAGTACTTC. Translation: CASSLGQGTYEQYF.

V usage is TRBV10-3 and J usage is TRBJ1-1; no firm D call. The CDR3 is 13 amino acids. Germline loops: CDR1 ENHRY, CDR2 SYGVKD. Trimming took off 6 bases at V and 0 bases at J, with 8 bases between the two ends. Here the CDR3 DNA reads TGTGCCATCAGGGCGACCGTGAACACTGAAGCTTTCTTT. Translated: CAIRATVNTEAFF.

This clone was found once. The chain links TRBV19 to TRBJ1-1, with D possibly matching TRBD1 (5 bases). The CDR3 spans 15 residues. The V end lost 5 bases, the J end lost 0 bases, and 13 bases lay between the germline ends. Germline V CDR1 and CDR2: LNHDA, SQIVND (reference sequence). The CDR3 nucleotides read TGTGCCAGTAGTTCGCCGACAGTCATGAACACTGAAGCTTTCTTT. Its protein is CASSSPTVMNTEAFF.

The CDR3 sequence is CASSYSNTGELFF. CDR3 DNA sequence: TGTGCCAGCAGTTACTCTAACACCGGGGAGCTGTTTTTT. The chain joins TRBV28 to TRBJ2-2, with D uncertain. Germline-derived CDR1 and CDR2 are MDHEN and SYDVKM. V was cut by 4 bases and J by 2 bases, with 5 bases left in between. This CDR3 comprises 13 residues.

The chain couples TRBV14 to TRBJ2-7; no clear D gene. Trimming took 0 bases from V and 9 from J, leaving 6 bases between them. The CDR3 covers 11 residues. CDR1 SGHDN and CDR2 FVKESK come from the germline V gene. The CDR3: CASSQDIGQYF. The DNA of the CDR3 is TGTGCCAGCAGCCAAGATATAGGGCAGTACTTC. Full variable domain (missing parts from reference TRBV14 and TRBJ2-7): EAGVTQFPSHSVIEKGQTVTLRCDPISGHDNLYWYRRVMGKEIKFLLHFVKESKQDESGMPNNRFLAERTGGTYSTLKVQPAELEDSGVYFCASSQDIGQYFGPGTRLTVT.

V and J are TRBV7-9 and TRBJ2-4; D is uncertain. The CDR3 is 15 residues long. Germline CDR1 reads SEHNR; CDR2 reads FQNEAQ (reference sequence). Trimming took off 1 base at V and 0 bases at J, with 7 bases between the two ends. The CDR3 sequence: CASSLGQIAKNIQYF. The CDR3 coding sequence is TGTGCCAGCAGCTTAGGGCAGATAGCCAAAAACATTCAGTACTTC.

The CDR3: CASSLYPGQGLEAFF. The CDR3 nucleotides read TGCGCCAGCAGCTTGTACCCGGGACAGGGCCTTGAAGCTTTCTTT. The chain recombines TRBV5-1 with TRBJ1-1; 9 bases line up with TRBD1. Per the germline V gene, CDR1 is SGHRS and CDR2 is YFSETQ. The CDR3 has 15 residues. Trimming removed 1 base from V and 7 bases from J; junction bases left unmatched: 8.

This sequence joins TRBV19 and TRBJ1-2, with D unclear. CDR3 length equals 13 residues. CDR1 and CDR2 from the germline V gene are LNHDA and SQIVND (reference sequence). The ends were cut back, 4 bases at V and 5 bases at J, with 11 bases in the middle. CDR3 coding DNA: TGTGCCAGTAGTACCGTCGTCCGGTATGGCTACACCTTC. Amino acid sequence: CASSTVVRYGYTF.

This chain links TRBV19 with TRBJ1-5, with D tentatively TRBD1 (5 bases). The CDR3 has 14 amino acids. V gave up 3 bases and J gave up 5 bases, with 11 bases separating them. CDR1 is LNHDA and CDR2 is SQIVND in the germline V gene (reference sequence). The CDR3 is CASSILQGDQPQHF. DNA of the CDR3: TGTGCCAGTAGTATTTTGCAGGGTGATCAGCCCCAGCATTTT. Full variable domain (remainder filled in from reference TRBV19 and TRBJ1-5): DGGITQSPKYLFRKEGQNVTLSCEQNLNHDAMYWYRQDPGQGLRLIYYSQIVNDFQKGDIAEGYSVSREKKESFPLTVTSAQKNPTAFYLCASSILQGDQPQHFGDGTRLSIL.

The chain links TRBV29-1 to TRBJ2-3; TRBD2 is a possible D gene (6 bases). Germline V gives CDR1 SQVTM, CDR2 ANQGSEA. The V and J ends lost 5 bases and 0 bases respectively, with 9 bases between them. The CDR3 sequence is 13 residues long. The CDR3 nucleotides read TGCAGCGTTAGCGGGTCTAGCACAGATACGCAGTATTTT. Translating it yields CSVSGSSTDTQYF.

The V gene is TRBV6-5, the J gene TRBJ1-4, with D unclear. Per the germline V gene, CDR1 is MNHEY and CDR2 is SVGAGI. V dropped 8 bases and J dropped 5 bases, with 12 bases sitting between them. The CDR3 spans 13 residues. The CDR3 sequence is CASARERNEKLFF. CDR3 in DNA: TGTGCCAGCGCACGGGAGAGGAATGAAAAACTGTTTTTT.

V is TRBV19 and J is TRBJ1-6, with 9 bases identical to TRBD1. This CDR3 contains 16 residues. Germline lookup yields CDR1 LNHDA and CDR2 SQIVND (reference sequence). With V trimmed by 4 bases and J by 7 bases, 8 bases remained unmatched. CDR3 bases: TGTGCCAGTAGTAGGCTGGACAGGGGAAGAAATTCACCCCTCCACTTT. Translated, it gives CASSRLDRGRNSPLHF.

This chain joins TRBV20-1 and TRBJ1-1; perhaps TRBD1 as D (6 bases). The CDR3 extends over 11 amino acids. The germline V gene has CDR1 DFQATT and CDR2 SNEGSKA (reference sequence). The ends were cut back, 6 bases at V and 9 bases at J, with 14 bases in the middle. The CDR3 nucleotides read TGCAGTGCCAAGACAGGACCGAAAGCTTTCTTT. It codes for CSAKTGPKAFF.

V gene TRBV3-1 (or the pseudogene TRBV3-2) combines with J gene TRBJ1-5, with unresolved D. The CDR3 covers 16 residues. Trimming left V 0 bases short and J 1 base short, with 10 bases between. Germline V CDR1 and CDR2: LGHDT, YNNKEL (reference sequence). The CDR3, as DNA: TGTGCCAGCAGCCAAGATAGAGGGTACAGCAATCAGCCCCAGCATTTT. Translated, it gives CASSQDRGYSNQPQHF.

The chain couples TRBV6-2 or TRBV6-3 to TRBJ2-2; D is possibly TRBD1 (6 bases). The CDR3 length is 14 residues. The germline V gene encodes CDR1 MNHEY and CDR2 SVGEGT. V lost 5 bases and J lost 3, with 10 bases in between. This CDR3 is CASSTHRDTGELFF. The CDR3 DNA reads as TGTGCCAGCAGTACACACAGGGACACCGGGGAGCTGTTTTTT.

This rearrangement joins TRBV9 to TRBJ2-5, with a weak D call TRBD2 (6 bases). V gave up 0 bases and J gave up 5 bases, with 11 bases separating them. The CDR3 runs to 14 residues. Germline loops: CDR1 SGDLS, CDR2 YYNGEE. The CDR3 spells CASSVEGGRETQYF. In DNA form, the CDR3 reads TGTGCCAGCAGCGTAGAAGGAGGGAGGGAGACCCAGTACTTC.

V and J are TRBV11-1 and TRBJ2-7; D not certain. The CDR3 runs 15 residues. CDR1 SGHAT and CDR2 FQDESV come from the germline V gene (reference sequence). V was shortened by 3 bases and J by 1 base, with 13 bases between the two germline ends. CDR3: CASSFISQPSYEQYF. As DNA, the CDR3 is TGTGCCAGCAGCTTCATATCACAGCCATCCTACGAGCAGTACTTC. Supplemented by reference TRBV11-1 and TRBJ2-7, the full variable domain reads EAEVAQSPRYKITEKSQAVAFWCDPISGHATLYWYRQILGQGPELLVQFQDESVVDDSQLPKDRFSAERLKGVDSTLKIQPAELGDSAMYLCASSFISQPSYEQYFGPGTRLTVT.

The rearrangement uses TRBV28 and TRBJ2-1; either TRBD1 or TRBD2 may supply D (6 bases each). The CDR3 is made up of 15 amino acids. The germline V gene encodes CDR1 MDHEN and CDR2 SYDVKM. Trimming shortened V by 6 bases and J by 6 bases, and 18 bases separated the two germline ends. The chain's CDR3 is CASRGGGAGTNEQFF. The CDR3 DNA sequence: TGTGCCAGCAGAGGGGGTGGGGCGGGGACCAATGAGCAGTTCTTC. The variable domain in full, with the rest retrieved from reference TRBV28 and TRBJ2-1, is DVKVTQSSRYLVKRTGEKVFLECVQDMDHENMFWYRQDPGLGLRLIYFSYDVKMKEKGDIPEGYSVSREKKERFSLILESASTNQTSMYLCASRGGGAGTNEQFFGPGTRLTVL.

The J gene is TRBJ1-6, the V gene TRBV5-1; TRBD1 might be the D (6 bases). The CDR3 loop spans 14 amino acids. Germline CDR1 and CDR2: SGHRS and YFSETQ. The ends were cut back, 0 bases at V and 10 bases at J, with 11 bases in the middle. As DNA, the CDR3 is TGCGCCAGCAGCTTGGGCGGGGGGCCATCACCCCTCCACTTT. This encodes CASSLGGGPSPLHF.

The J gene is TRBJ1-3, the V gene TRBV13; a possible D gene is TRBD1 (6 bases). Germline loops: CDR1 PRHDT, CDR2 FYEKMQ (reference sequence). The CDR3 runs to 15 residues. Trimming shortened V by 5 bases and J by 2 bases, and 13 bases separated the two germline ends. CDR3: CASSSGGRTGNTIYF. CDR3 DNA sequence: TGTGCCAGCAGCAGCGGGGGGCGGACTGGAAACACCATATATTTT.

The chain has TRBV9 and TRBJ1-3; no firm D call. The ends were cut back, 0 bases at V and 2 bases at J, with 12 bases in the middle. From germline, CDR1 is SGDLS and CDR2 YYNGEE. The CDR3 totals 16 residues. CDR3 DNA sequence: TGTGCCAGCAGCGTAGGGAGCTCAGCAGCTGGAAACACCATATATTTT. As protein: CASSVGSSAAGNTIYF.

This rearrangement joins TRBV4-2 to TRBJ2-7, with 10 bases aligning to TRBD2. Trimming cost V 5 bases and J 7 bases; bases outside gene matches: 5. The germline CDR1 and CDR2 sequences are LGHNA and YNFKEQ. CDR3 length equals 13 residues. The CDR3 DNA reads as TGTGCCAGCAGCGAGACTAGCGGGCCAGAGCAGTACTTC. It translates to CASSETSGPEQYF.

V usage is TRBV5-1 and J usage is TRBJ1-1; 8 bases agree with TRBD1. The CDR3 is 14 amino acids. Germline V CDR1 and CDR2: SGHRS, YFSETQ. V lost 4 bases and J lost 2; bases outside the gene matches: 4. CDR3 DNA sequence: TGCGCCAGCAGCACCGGACAGGGAAACACTGAAGCTTTCTTT. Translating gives CASSTGQGNTEAFF.

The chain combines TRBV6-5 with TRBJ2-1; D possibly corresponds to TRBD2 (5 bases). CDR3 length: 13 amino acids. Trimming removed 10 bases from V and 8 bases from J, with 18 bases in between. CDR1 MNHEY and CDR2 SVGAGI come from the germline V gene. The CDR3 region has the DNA TGTGCCACCCTAGGAGGTTACAGCGATGAGCAGTTCTTC. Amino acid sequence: CATLGGYSDEQFF.

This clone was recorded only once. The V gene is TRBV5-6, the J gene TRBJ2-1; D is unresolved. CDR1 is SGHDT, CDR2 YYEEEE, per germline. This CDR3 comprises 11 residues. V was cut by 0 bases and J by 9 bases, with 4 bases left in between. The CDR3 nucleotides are TGTGCCAGCAGCTTGGTCCGTGAGCAGTTCTTC. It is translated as CASSLVREQFF.

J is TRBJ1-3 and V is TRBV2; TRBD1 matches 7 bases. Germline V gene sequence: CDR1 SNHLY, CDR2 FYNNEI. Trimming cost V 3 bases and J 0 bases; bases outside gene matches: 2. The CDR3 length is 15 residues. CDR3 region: CASSEDRHSGNTIYF. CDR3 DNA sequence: TGTGCCAGCAGTGAGGACAGGCACTCTGGAAACACCATATATTTT.